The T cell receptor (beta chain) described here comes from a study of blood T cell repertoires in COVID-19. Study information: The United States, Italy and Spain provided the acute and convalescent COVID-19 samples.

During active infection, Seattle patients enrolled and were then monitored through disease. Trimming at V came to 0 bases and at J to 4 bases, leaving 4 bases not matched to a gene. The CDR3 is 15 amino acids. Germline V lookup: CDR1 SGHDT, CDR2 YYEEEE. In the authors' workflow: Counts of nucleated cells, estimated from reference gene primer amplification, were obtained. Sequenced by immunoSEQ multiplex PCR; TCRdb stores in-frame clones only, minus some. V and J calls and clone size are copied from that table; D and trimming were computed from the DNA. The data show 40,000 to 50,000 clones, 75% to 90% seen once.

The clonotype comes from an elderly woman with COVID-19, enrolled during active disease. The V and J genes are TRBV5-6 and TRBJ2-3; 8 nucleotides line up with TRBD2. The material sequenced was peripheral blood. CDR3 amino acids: CASSLVAGSSDTQYF. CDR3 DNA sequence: TGTGCCAGCAGCTTGGTAGCGGGGTCGTCAGATACGCAGTATTTT.